The present entry profiles one T cell receptor beta chain with its context. The sample originates from a study of blood T cell repertoires in COVID-19. As for the study in general: Some COVID-19 samples were acute and others convalescent; all came from the United States, Italy and Spain. PBMCs, B-cell-depleted T cells, or T cells provided the cDNA or gDNA that made up the material.

In the study's own analysis: Nucleated cell counts were estimated from reference gene primer amplification. The data were produced by immunoSEQ multiplex PCR, yet TCRdb's version contains in-frame clones alone and is incomplete. V and J calls and clone size are copied from that table; D and trimming were computed from the DNA. The table shows 430,000 or so clones, with over 75% occurring only once. Per germline, CDR1 MNHNS and CDR2 SASEGT. The ends were cut back, 3 bases at V and 2 bases at J, with 14 bases in the middle. CDR3 length equals 15 residues. Participants were placed into cohorts based on the clinical history they reported.

This TCR was sampled from a woman younger than 35 who had been exposed to COVID-19. The V and J genes are TRBV6-1 and TRBJ2-7; tentative D call: TRBD2 (5 bases). Sequencing was performed on PBMCs or T cells enriched from blood (not recorded which). CDR3 bases: TGTGCCAGCAGTGACGTTACCGACTACCCCTACGAGCAGTACTTC. It specifies CASSDVTDYPYEQYF.